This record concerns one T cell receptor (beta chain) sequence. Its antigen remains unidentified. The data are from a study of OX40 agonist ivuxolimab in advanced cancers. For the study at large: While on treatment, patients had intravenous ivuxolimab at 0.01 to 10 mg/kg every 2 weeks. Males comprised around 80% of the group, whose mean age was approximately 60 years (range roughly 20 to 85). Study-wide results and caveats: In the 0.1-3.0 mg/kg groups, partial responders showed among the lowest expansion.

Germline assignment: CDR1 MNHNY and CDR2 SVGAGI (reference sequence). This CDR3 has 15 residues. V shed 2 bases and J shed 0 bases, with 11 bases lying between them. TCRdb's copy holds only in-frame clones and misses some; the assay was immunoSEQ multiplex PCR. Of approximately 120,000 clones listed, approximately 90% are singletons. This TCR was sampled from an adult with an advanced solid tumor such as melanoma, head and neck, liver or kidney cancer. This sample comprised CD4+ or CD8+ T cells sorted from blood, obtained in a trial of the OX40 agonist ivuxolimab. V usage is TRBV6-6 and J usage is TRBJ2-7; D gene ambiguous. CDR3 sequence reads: CASSYRTYSSYEQYF. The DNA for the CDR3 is TGTGCCAGCAGTTACCGGACGTACAGCTCCTACGAGCAGTACTTC.